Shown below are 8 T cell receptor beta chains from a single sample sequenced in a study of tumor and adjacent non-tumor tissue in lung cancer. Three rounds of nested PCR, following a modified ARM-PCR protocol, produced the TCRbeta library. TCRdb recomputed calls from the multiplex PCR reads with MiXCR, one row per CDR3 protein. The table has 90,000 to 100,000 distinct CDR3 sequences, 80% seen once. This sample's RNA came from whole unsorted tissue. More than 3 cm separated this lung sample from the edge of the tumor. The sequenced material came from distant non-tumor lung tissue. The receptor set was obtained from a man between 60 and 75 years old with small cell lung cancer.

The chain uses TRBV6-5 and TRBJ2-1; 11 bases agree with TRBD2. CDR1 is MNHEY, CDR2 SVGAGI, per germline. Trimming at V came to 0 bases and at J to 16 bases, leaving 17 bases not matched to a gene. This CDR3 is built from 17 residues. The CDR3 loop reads CASSYSNWGLADNERFF. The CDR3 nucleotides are TGTGCCAGCAGTTACTCGAACTGGGGACTAGCGGACAATGAGCGATTCTTC.

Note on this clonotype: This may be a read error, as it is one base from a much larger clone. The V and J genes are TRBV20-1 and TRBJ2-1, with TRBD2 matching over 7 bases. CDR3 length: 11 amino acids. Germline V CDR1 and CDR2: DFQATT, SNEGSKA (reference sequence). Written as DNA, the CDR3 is TGCGGGGGAGGGAGCAACAATGAGCAGTTCTTC. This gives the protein CGGGSNNEQFF.

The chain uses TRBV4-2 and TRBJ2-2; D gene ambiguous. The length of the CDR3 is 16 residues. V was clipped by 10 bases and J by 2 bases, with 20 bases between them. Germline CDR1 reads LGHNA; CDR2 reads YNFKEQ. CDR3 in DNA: TGTGCCAACAGTCAAGATCTGAGGATCAACACCGGGGAGCTGTTTTTT. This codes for CANSQDLRINTGELFF.

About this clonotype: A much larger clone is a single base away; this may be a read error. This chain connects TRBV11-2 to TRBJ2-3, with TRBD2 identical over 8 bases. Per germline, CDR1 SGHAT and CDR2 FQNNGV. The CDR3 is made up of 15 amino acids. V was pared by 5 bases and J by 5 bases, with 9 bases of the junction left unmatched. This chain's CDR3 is CASSTNGRAIDTQYF. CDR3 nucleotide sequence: TGTGCCAGCAGCACTAACGGGAGGGCCATAGATACGCAGTATTTT.

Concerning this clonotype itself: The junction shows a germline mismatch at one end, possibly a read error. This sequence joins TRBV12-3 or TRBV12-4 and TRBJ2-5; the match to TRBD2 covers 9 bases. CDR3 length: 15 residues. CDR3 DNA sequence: TGTGCCAGCGGTCCGACTAGCGGCGCGGTGGAGACCCAATACTTC. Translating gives CASGPTSGAVETQYF.

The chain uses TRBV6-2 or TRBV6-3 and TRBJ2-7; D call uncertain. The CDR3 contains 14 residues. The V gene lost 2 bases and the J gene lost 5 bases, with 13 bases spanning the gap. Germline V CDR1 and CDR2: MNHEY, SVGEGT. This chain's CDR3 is CASSYARESNEQYF. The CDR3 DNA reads TGTGCCAGCAGTTACGCCCGTGAGTCCAACGAGCAGTACTTC.

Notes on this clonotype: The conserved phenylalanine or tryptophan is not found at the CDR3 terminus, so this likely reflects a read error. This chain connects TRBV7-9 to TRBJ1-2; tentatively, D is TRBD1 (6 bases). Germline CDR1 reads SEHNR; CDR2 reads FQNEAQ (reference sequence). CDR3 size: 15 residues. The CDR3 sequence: CASSLKAGEEYGYTL. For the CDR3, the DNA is TGTGCTAGCAGCTTAAAGGCAGGGGAAGAGTATGGCTACACCCTC.

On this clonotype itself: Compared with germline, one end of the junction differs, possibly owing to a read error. The CDR3 is CASSSLDLVGDTYEHCF. CDR3 nucleotides: TGTGCCAGCAGTTCACTCGATTTAGTGGGAGACACCTACGAGCACTGCTTC. V usage is TRBV6-6 and J usage is TRBJ2-7; possible D gene TRBD2, 5 bases. This CDR3 is 17 amino acids long. Germline loops: CDR1 MNHNY, CDR2 SVGAGI (reference sequence).